The next 18 T cell receptor beta chains were all read from a single sample in a study of OX40 agonist ivuxolimab in advanced cancers. Only in-frame clones appear in the TCRdb table, and some are missing; sequencing was by immunoSEQ multiplex PCR. Seen here are approximately 70,000 clones, 70% to 90% observed once, and the top ten hold around 8.3%. The material sequenced was CD4+ or CD8+ T cells sorted from blood, taken in a trial of the OX40 agonist ivuxolimab. The receptors were gathered from an adult with an advanced solid tumor such as melanoma, head and neck, liver or kidney cancer.

The rearrangement links TRBV30 to TRBJ2-7; D uncertain. Germline CDR1 reads GTSNPN; CDR2 reads SVGIG (reference sequence). V lost 1 base to trimming and J lost 2 bases, with 6 bases between them. The CDR3 length is 12 residues. In nucleotides, the CDR3 is TGTGCCTGGAGTGGGCCGACCTACGAGCAGTACTTC. As protein: CAWSGPTYEQYF.

V usage is TRBV7-2 and J usage is TRBJ2-7; D assignment may be TRBD1 or TRBD2 (5 bases each). CDR3 length equals 11 residues. V dropped 8 bases and J dropped 6 bases, with 11 bases sitting between them. Germline-derived CDR1 and CDR2 are SGHTA and FQGNSA. The CDR3 sequence: CASSPGTEQYF. In DNA form, the CDR3 reads TGTGCCAGCTCCCCGGGGACCGAGCAGTACTTC.

This clone was recorded a few times. The chain is built from TRBV19 and TRBJ2-2; a possible D gene is TRBD1 (6 bases). V lost 7 bases to trimming and J lost 2 bases, with 14 bases between them. The germline CDR1 and CDR2 sequences are LNHDA and SQIVND (reference sequence). CDR3 length: 15 residues. In DNA form, the CDR3 reads TGTGCCAGTACCATAGGGGGATTTAACACCGGGGAGCTGTTTTTT. Translation: CASTIGGFNTGELFF.

This clone showed up just a few times. CDR3 DNA sequence: TGTGCCAGCAGCTCGCAAAACACCATATATTTT. Translation: CASSSQNTIYF. This rearrangement joins TRBV5-6 to TRBJ1-3; no clear D gene. Germline CDR1 reads SGHDT; CDR2 reads YYEEEE. Trimming took off 3 bases at V and 6 bases at J, with 4 bases between the two ends. The CDR3 sequence is 11 residues long. Supplemented by reference TRBV5-6 and TRBJ1-3, the full variable domain reads DAGVTQSPTHLIKTRGQQVTLRCSPKSGHDTVSWYQQALGQGPQFIFQYYEEEERQRGNFPDRFSGHQFPNYSSELNVNALLLGDSALYLCASSSQNTIYFGEGSWLTVV.

The V and J genes are TRBV6-6 and TRBJ2-7, with D perhaps TRBD1 (5 bases). V was shortened by 8 bases and J by 0 bases, with 11 bases between the two germline ends. CDR1 is MNHNY, CDR2 SVGAGI, per germline (reference sequence). The length of the CDR3 is 13 residues. CDR3 residues: CASGQGLSYEQYF. CDR3 nucleotides: TGTGCCAGCGGGCAGGGTCTCTCCTACGAGCAGTACTTC.

The V call is TRBV2, the J call TRBJ1-2, with D possibly being TRBD1 (5 bases). Trimming shortened V by 7 bases and J by 8 bases, and 20 bases separated the two germline ends. CDR1 SNHLY and CDR2 FYNNEI come from the germline V gene. The CDR3 is 14 residues long. CDR3 DNA: TGTGCCAGCAACTGGGTAAGGGACGCCGGCGGCTACACCTTC. The encoded protein is CASNWVRDAGGYTF.

CDR3 bases: TGTGCCAGCAGCTTGCAGGGGGCGGTTTCACCCCTCCACTTT. It codes for CASSLQGAVSPLHF. The rearrangement uses TRBV11-3 and TRBJ1-6; 8 nucleotides line up with TRBD1. This CDR3 comprises 14 residues. Per the germline V gene, CDR1 is SGHNT and CDR2 is YENEEA. V trimming: 3 bases; J trimming: 9 bases; junction bases outside the gene matches: 4.

The chain couples TRBV6-1 to TRBJ1-6; tentative D call: TRBD1 (6 bases). From germline, CDR1 is MNHNS and CDR2 SASEGT. V was clipped by 5 bases and J by 7 bases, with 12 bases between them. CDR3 size: 14 residues. Written as DNA, the CDR3 is TGTGCCAGCAGTACTACAGGGCAAAATTCACCCCTCCACTTT. Protein sequence: CASSTTGQNSPLHF.

The chain is built from TRBV4-2 and TRBJ2-5, with a possible D match to TRBD1 (5 bases). Germline V lookup: CDR1 LGHNA, CDR2 YNFKEQ. Trimming shortened V by 0 bases and J by 1 base, and 12 bases separated the two germline ends. There are 16 residues in the CDR3. CDR3 sequence: CASSQEGASPQETQYF. Here the CDR3 DNA reads TGTGCCAGCAGCCAAGAAGGGGCGTCCCCCCAAGAGACCCAGTACTTC.

This clone was recorded once. The chain couples TRBV7-2 to TRBJ1-1; D remains unclear. The CDR3 runs 14 residues. CDR1 and CDR2 from the germline V gene are SGHTA and FQGNSA. Trimming cost V 3 bases and J 3 bases, with 11 bases left between them. CDR3 residues: CASSLEWGYTEAFF. The CDR3 region has the DNA TGTGCCAGCAGCTTGGAGTGGGGTTACACTGAAGCTTTCTTT.

The rearrangement links TRBV6-6 to TRBJ1-5, with no clear D. CDR1 is MNHNY, CDR2 SVGAGI, per germline (reference sequence). The ends were cut back, 5 bases at V and 4 bases at J, with 3 bases in the middle. The CDR3 consists of 11 residues. CDR3 bases: TGTGCCAGCAGTCAAAATCAGCCCCAGCATTTT. Translating gives CASSQNQPQHF.

This chain uses TRBV11-2 with TRBJ2-1; tentatively, D is TRBD1 (5 bases). This CDR3 has 13 amino acids. CDR1 and CDR2 (germline): SGHAT, FQNNGV. Trimming took 4 bases from V and 3 from J, leaving 7 bases between them. Written as DNA, the CDR3 is TGTGCCAGCAGCTACGACAGCTACAATGAGCAGTTCTTC. It encodes CASSYDSYNEQFF. The full variable domain, completed using reference TRBV11-2 and TRBJ2-1, is EAGVAQSPRYKIIEKRQSVAFWCNPISGHATLYWYQQILGQGPKLLIQFQNNGVVDDSQLPKDRFSAERLKGVDSTLKIQPAKLEDSAVYLCASSYDSYNEQFFGPGTRLTVL.

This chain joins TRBV7-2 and TRBJ2-7; 15 bases map to TRBD2. V lost 5 bases to trimming and J lost 6 bases; unmatched junction nucleotides: 8. The CDR3 length is 16 residues. Germline assignment: CDR1 SGHTA and CDR2 FQGNSA. The CDR3 DNA follows: TGTGCCAGCAGCCCAAGGACTAGCGGGGGGGCGGGCGAGCAGTACTTC. Translated: CASSPRTSGGAGEQYF. Full variable domain (remainder filled in from reference TRBV7-2 and TRBJ2-7): GAGVSQSPSNKVTEKGKDVELRCDPISGHTALYWYRQSLGQGLEFLIYFQGNSAPDKSGLPSDRFSAERTGGSVSTLTIQRTQQEDSAVYLCASSPRTSGGAGEQYFGPGTRLTVT.

V and J are TRBV11-3 and TRBJ2-3, with D tentatively TRBD1 (5 bases). The CDR3 spans 14 residues. V dropped 5 bases and J dropped 0 bases, with 9 bases sitting between them. Germline CDR1 is SGHNT and CDR2 is YENEEA. For the CDR3, the DNA is TGTGCCAGCAGCCTCGACAGCAGCACAGATACGCAGTATTTT. Its protein is CASSLDSSTDTQYF. The full variable domain, rest sourced from reference TRBV11-3 and TRBJ2-3, is EAGVVQSPRYKIIEKKQPVAFWCNPISGHNTLYWYLQNLGQGPELLIRYENEEAVDDSQLPKDRFSAERLKGVDSTLKIQPAELGDSAVYLCASSLDSSTDTQYFGPGTRLTVL.

The J gene is TRBJ2-5, the V gene TRBV19; 8 bases match TRBD1. The CDR3 is 16 amino acids. With 5 bases clipped from V and 5 bases from J, the junction kept 13 bases outside the gene matches. Germline CDR1 and CDR2: LNHDA and SQIVND (reference sequence). CDR3 sequence reads: CASSSPAAGGRETQYF. In DNA, the CDR3 is TGTGCCAGTAGTTCACCCGCCGCAGGGGGCAGGGAGACCCAGTACTTC.

This chain joins TRBV7-6 and TRBJ2-7, with a tentative D call TRBD1 (5 bases). V was pared by 0 bases and J by 9 bases, with 12 bases between. CDR1 and CDR2 (germline): SGHVS, FNYEAQ. The CDR3 has 13 amino acids. The CDR3 DNA is TGTGCCAGCAGCTTAGCGCAGGGTTCCGGGCAGTACTTC. Its translation is CASSLAQGSGQYF.

This chain uses TRBV19 with TRBJ1-2, with D unclear. The CDR3 is made up of 12 amino acids. The V and J ends lost 6 bases and 7 bases respectively, with 12 bases between them. The germline V gene encodes CDR1 LNHDA and CDR2 SQIVND (reference sequence). CDR3 coding DNA: TGTGCCAGTAGAGAGGGCCCATCTGGCTACACCTTC. Translated: CASREGPSGYTF.

V and J are TRBV5-1 and TRBJ1-1; 7 nucleotides align to TRBD1. This CDR3 contains 12 residues. Per the germline V gene, CDR1 is SGHRS and CDR2 is YFSETQ. The V segment lost 7 bases and the J segment 5 bases; nucleotides outside the gene matches: 5. CDR3 amino acids: CASGDSWTEAFF. Written as DNA, the CDR3 is TGCGCCAGCGGGGACAGTTGGACTGAAGCTTTCTTT. Together with reference TRBV5-1 and TRBJ1-1, the CDR3 gives the full variable domain: KAGVTQTPRYLIKTRGQQVTLSCSPISGHRSVSWYQQTPGQGLQFLFEYFSETQRNKGNFPGRFSGRQFSNSRSEMNVSTLELGDSALYLCASGDSWTEAFFGQGTRLTVV.